Following are 15 T cell receptor beta chains from one sample sequenced in a study of cytomegalovirus exposure and HLA in healthy donors. The PCR had 60 Vbeta and 13 Jbeta primers. TCRdb's copy holds only in-frame clones and misses some; the assay was immunoSEQ multiplex PCR. The data hold around 220,000 clones, with more than 60% observed a single time. Sequencing was performed on PBMCs. The receptors come from a woman in her 30s in good health and CMV-seronegative.

The chain employs TRBV2 and TRBJ1-3; TRBD1 matches at 7 bases. Germline values: CDR1 SNHLY, CDR2 FYNNEI. CDR3 size: 16 residues. With 6 bases clipped from V and 0 bases from J, the junction kept 8 bases outside the gene matches. CDR3 sequence reads: CASSRTGLHSGNTIYF. Written as DNA, the CDR3 is TGTGCCAGCAGCCGGACAGGCCTCCACTCTGGAAACACCATATATTTT. Full variable domain (remainder filled in from reference TRBV2 and TRBJ1-3): EPEVTQTPSHQVTQMGQEVILRCVPISNHLYFYWYRQILGQKVEFLVSFYNNEISEKSEIFDDQFSVERPDGSNFTLKIRSTKLEDSAMYFCASSRTGLHSGNTIYFGEGSWLTVV.

The rearrangement uses TRBV2 and TRBJ2-7; possibly TRBD1 for D (6 bases). Germline assignment: CDR1 SNHLY and CDR2 FYNNEI. The CDR3 totals 16 residues. Trimming shortened V by 6 bases and J by 3 bases, and 21 bases separated the two germline ends. CDR3 in amino acids: CASRTPDSPTVYEQYF. CDR3 nucleotides: TGTGCCAGCAGGACCCCGGACAGCCCGACGGTCTACGAGCAGTACTTC.

This clone has only a few counts. The rearrangement links TRBV7-2 to TRBJ1-6, with 7 positions matching TRBD1. Germline assignment: CDR1 SGHTA and CDR2 FQGNSA. This CDR3 is 14 amino acids long. J gave up 8 bases and V 5 bases, and 6 bases lay outside the gene matches. The CDR3 protein is CASSNQGQYSPLHF. CDR3 bases: TGTGCCAGCAGCAACCAGGGACAGTATTCACCCCTCCACTTT.

In regard to this clone: The sample carries other DNA sequences with the same CDR3. This sequence joins TRBV10-3 and TRBJ1-1; 8 nucleotides match TRBD1. J lost 6 bases, V lost 6 bases, and 9 bases had no gene match. CDR1 and CDR2 (germline): ENHRY, SYGVKD. The CDR3 is made up of 14 amino acids. The DNA of the CDR3 is TGTGCCATCAGGGAAAGGCAGGGGGCGGCTGAAGCTTTCTTT. Protein: CAIRERQGAAEAFF.

V usage is TRBV11-3 and J usage is TRBJ2-2, with 9 bases lining up with TRBD1. Germline CDR1 is SGHNT and CDR2 is YENEEA. With V trimmed by 4 bases and J by 4 bases, 4 bases remained unmatched. CDR3 length: 15 amino acids. CDR3 amino acids: CASSSRDRVTGELFF. In nucleotides, the CDR3 is TGTGCCAGCAGCTCCCGGGACAGGGTCACCGGGGAGCTGTTTTTT.

In its sample, this clone was seen many times. Additional DNA sequences in this sample encode the identical CDR3. The chain links TRBV11-1 to TRBJ1-1; a weak D match, TRBD1 (5 bases). The CDR3 spans 15 residues. With 2 bases removed from V and 2 bases from J, the gap between germline ends came to 12 bases. CDR1 SGHAT and CDR2 FQDESV come from the germline V gene (reference sequence). CDR3 region: CASSLSGTANTEAFF. The CDR3 nucleotides are TGTGCCAGCAGCTTAAGCGGGACGGCAAACACTGAAGCTTTCTTT.

The chain has TRBV6-5 and TRBJ2-3, with D possibly TRBD2 on 5 matching bases. The ends were cut back, 4 bases at V and 1 base at J, with 6 bases in the middle. The CDR3 has 13 residues. CDR1 MNHEY and CDR2 SVGAGI come from the germline V gene. The CDR3 region has the DNA TGTGCCAGCAGTTGGAGGCGCACAGATACGCAGTATTTT. As protein: CASSWRRTDTQYF.

The rearrangement joins TRBV15 to TRBJ1-4, with D possibly being TRBD1 (5 bases). CDR1 is LNHNV, CDR2 YYDKDF, per germline (reference sequence). CDR3 length: 18 amino acids. Trimming left V 1 base short and J 8 bases short, with 23 bases between. The CDR3 DNA reads as TGTGCCACCAGCAGAGGGGGCGGAGGGATCGGTTTAGGGGAAAAACTGTTTTTT. Its protein is CATSRGGGGIGLGEKLFF.

The chain carries TRBV2 and TRBJ1-5, with 8 bases aligning to TRBD1. Germline CDR1 is SNHLY and CDR2 is FYNNEI. After removal of 3 bases from V and 9 bases from J, the junction contained 7 bases not matched to a gene. There are 14 residues in the CDR3. CDR3 loop: CASSDLQGVGPQHF. CDR3 bases: TGTGCCAGCAGTGATCTACAGGGGGTCGGGCCCCAGCATTTT.

The chain couples TRBV13 to TRBJ1-2; 12 bases line up with TRBD1. This CDR3 region has 15 residues. The V gene's germline CDR1 is PRHDT and CDR2 FYEKMQ (reference sequence). The J segment lost 5 bases and the V segment lost 3 bases, leaving 4 bases of the junction unmatched. The CDR3: CASSFGTGGFYGYTF. CDR3 nucleotide sequence: TGTGCCAGCAGCTTTGGGACAGGGGGCTTTTATGGCTACACCTTC.

The count of this clone is one. The rearrangement joins TRBV28 to TRBJ1-1; tentative D call: TRBD1 (6 bases). This CDR3 has 12 amino acids. With 5 bases removed from V and 7 bases from J, the gap between germline ends came to 11 bases. Germline CDR1 MDHEN, CDR2 SYDVKM. The chain's CDR3 is CASSPRGGEAFF. CDR3 coding DNA: TGTGCCAGCAGTCCCCGAGGGGGTGAAGCTTTCTTT. Complete variable domain (other parts from reference TRBV28 and TRBJ1-1): DVKVTQSSRYLVKRTGEKVFLECVQDMDHENMFWYRQDPGLGLRLIYFSYDVKMKEKGDIPEGYSVSREKKERFSLILESASTNQTSMYLCASSPRGGEAFFGQGTRLTVV.

A single count supports this clone. The chain has TRBV6-5 and TRBJ1-2, with a tentative D call TRBD1 (5 bases). This CDR3 has 14 residues. Trimming took 6 bases from V and 3 from J, leaving 14 bases between them. Germline V lookup: CDR1 MNHEY, CDR2 SVGAGI. CDR3 sequence (DNA): TGTGCCAGCAGAGAACCAGGGATAGACTATGGCTACACCTTC. Translation gives CASREPGIDYGYTF.

This sequence joins TRBV7-2 and TRBJ1-5; possible D gene TRBD1, 6 bases. Germline V gene sequence: CDR1 SGHTA, CDR2 FQGNSA. V dropped 3 bases and J dropped 6 bases, with 18 bases sitting between them. This CDR3 comprises 16 residues. CDR3 coding DNA: TGTGCCAGCAGCTTGGCTGGCAGGGGCTGGAGTCAGCCCCAGCATTTT. This gives the protein CASSLAGRGWSQPQHF.

The chain employs TRBV9 and TRBJ1-1; the match to TRBD1 covers 7 bases. V shed 3 bases and J 5 bases; nucleotides not matched to a gene: 4. Looked up from germline, CDR1 is SGDLS and CDR2 is YYNGEE. This CDR3 comprises 13 residues. CDR3 DNA: TGTGCCAGCAGCGCGGGACAGCAAACTGAAGCTTTCTTT. Translation gives CASSAGQQTEAFF.

This chain links TRBV18 with TRBJ2-1; unclear D gene. Trimming left V 2 bases short and J 7 bases short, with 6 bases between. CDR3 length equals 12 residues. CDR1 is KGHSH, CDR2 LQKENI, per germline. CDR3 in amino acids: CASSPFGNEQFF. In nucleotides, the CDR3 is TGTGCCAGCTCACCATTCGGGAATGAGCAGTTCTTC. The full variable domain, with the rest looked up from reference TRBV18 and TRBJ2-1, is NAGVMQNPRHLVRRRGQEARLRCSPMKGHSHVYWYRQLPEEGLKFMVYLQKENIIDESGMPKERFSAEFPKEGPSILRIQQVVRGDSAAYFCASSPFGNEQFFGPGTRLTVL.